Each of the 20 T cell receptor beta chains below was sequenced from the same sample in a study of identical twins. TCRdb processed the 5' RACE reads anew with MiXCR; each CDR3 protein has one entry. The data show about 190,000 distinct CDR3 sequences, 15% seen once. This sample also belongs to another study, concerning T cells expressing NK-cell markers.

The sequencing sample was made of CD8+ T cells sorted from blood. These TCRs come from a woman aged 18-29 years in good health.

This clonotype was recorded a few times. J is TRBJ1-2 and V is TRBV20-1; D call uncertain. Trimming removed 1 base from V and 0 bases from J, with 18 bases in between. Germline CDR1 is DFQATT and CDR2 is SNEGSKA (reference sequence). The CDR3 extends over 17 amino acids. In DNA, the CDR3 is TGCAGTGCTAGAGCAGAGGGCCCCGGTCTATCTAACTATGGCTACACCTTC. Translating it yields CSARAEGPGLSNYGYTF.

Ten or more counts support this clonotype. The chain uses TRBV29-1 and TRBJ2-1, with a possible D match to TRBD2 (6 bases). Between the trimmed V and J ends, which lost 6 bases and 0 bases, there was a span of 12 bases. Germline V lookup: CDR1 SQVTM, CDR2 ANQGSEA. This CDR3 region has 14 residues. The CDR3: CSVVTGLSYNEQFF. The CDR3 DNA sequence: TGCAGCGTAGTGACGGGACTCTCCTACAATGAGCAGTTCTTC.

This CDR3 is CARGFTGTSMNKTQYF. The CDR3 DNA sequence: TGTGCCAGAGGGTTCACAGGGACTAGTATGAATAAGACCCAGTACTTC. V and J are TRBV21-1 and TRBJ2-5; no check of the table's D call, TRBD2, against the DNA was made. TRBV21-1 is a pseudogene locus. The CDR3 spans 16 residues.

V gene TRBV11-2 combines with J gene TRBJ1-1; D remains ambiguous. V was cut by 0 bases and J by 4 bases, with 12 bases left in between. Germline values: CDR1 SGHAT, CDR2 FQNNGV. The CDR3 spans 15 residues. CDR3 amino acids: CASSLDTRASTEAFF. CDR3 nucleotide sequence: TGTGCCAGCAGCTTAGATACCAGAGCGAGCACTGAAGCTTTCTTT. The whole variable domain, filled in from reference TRBV11-2 and TRBJ1-1, reads EAGVAQSPRYKIIEKRQSVAFWCNPISGHATLYWYQQILGQGPKLLIQFQNNGVVDDSQLPKDRFSAERLKGVDSTLKIQPAKLEDSAVYLCASSLDTRASTEAFFGQGTRLTVV.

This clonotype showed up just a few times. The chain joins TRBV6-5 to TRBJ2-2, with unresolved D. The germline V gene encodes CDR1 MNHEY and CDR2 SVGAGI. CDR3 length: 16 amino acids. The V end lost 4 bases, the J end lost 6 bases, and 18 bases lay between the germline ends. The CDR3 loop reads CASSSTSEPVPGELFF. The CDR3 region has the DNA TGTGCCAGCAGTTCAACCTCCGAACCCGTGCCCGGGGAGCTGTTTTTT.

This clonotype showed up just a few times. The chain employs TRBV24-1 and TRBJ2-5; D not certain. CDR1 is KGHDR and CDR2 is SFDVKD in the germline V gene. V was trimmed by 9 bases and J by 1 base, leaving 23 bases between them. The CDR3 runs to 17 residues. The CDR3 DNA sequence: TGTGCCACCCGATCCGAGAGGTGGTTTCCCTTCCAAGAGACCCAGTACTTC. Protein product: CATRSERWFPFQETQYF.

This clonotype was seen more than once but under ten times. This chain joins TRBV2 and TRBJ2-1, with 7 bases lining up with TRBD2. The V segment lost 4 bases and the J segment 7 bases; nucleotides outside the gene matches: 10. Germline V lookup: CDR1 SNHLY, CDR2 FYNNEI. The CDR3 runs 15 residues. The chain's CDR3 is CASSGVAGLNNEQFF. CDR3 in DNA: TGTGCCAGCAGTGGGGTAGCGGGTCTGAATAATGAGCAGTTCTTC.

This clonotype was picked up many times. The genes are TRBV9 and TRBJ2-7; the match to TRBD1 covers 10 bases. This CDR3 region has 14 residues. Germline CDR1 SGDLS, CDR2 YYNGEE. V lost 4 bases to trimming and J lost 3 bases; unmatched junction nucleotides: 4. The chain's CDR3 is CASSPGTGVYEQYF. The CDR3 DNA sequence: TGTGCCAGCAGCCCCGGGACAGGGGTCTACGAGCAGTACTTC.

This rearrangement joins TRBV2 to TRBJ1-4; unclear D gene. V dropped 6 bases and J dropped 8 bases, with 10 bases sitting between them. CDR1 SNHLY and CDR2 FYNNEI come from the germline V gene. The CDR3 is 12 amino acids. The DNA for the CDR3 is TGTGCCAGCAGGGACGGTCGGGAAAAACTGTTTTTT. Its protein is CASRDGREKLFF.

Ten or more counts support this clonotype. The rearrangement links TRBV7-2 to TRBJ2-3, with unresolved D. The CDR3 covers 12 residues. Trimming took 3 bases from V and 4 from J, leaving 5 bases between them. Germline V gene sequence: CDR1 SGHTA, CDR2 FQGNSA. The DNA for the CDR3 is TGTGCCAGCAGCTTTGTCGCAGATACGCAGTATTTT. It translates to CASSFVADTQYF.

The table lists this clonotype with a few counts. This chain joins TRBV7-9 and TRBJ2-7; 8 bases align to TRBD1. Germline-derived CDR1 and CDR2 are SEHNR and FQNEAQ (reference sequence). CDR3 length equals 13 residues. Trimming removed 8 bases from V and 3 bases from J; junction bases left unmatched: 6. CDR3 sequence reads: CASGKTGVYEQYF. The CDR3 DNA is TGTGCCAGCGGCAAGACAGGGGTCTACGAGCAGTACTTC.

This clonotype was picked up a small number of times. This chain connects TRBV20-1 to TRBJ2-2; TRBD2 might be the D (6 bases). In germline, CDR1 is DFQATT, CDR2 SNEGSKA (reference sequence). V gave up 0 bases and J gave up 5 bases, with 10 bases separating them. There are 14 residues in the CDR3. Here the CDR3 reads CSARDSGTTGELFF. CDR3 bases: TGCAGTGCTAGAGATAGCGGAACGACCGGGGAGCTGTTTTTT.

V is TRBV12-3 or TRBV12-4 and J is TRBJ2-3; D possibly corresponds to TRBD2 (5 bases). V dropped 6 bases and J dropped 4 bases, with 14 bases sitting between them. The CDR3 is 14 residues long. The CDR3 spells CASRESGIADTQYF. DNA of the CDR3: TGTGCCAGCAGGGAATCGGGGATTGCAGATACGCAGTATTTT.

The chain couples TRBV15 to TRBJ1-2; D is possibly TRBD1 (6 bases). The CDR3 runs 14 residues. The germline V gene encodes CDR1 LNHNV and CDR2 YYDKDF (reference sequence). Trimming shortened V by 5 bases and J by 5 bases, and 15 bases separated the two germline ends. CDR3 region: CATSDRQVSYGYTF. DNA of the CDR3: TGTGCCACCAGCGACCGACAGGTGTCATATGGCTACACCTTC. The full variable domain, with the rest looked up from reference TRBV15 and TRBJ1-2, is DAMVIQNPRYQVTQFGKPVTLSCSQTLNHNVMYWYQQKSSQAPKLLFHYYDKDFNNEADTPDNFQSRRPNTSFCFLDIRSPGLGDTAMYLCATSDRQVSYGYTFGSGTRLTVV.

The chain joins TRBV6-1 to TRBJ1-2, with TRBD1 matching 12 bases. The germline V gene encodes CDR1 MNHNS and CDR2 SASEGT. The CDR3 is 16 residues long. The junction had 9 bases not matched to a gene; V was cut back by 6 bases and J by 4 bases. CDR3 sequence reads: CASRRPPGQGAYGYTF. CDR3 nucleotide sequence: TGTGCCAGCAGGCGACCCCCGGGACAGGGGGCCTATGGCTACACCTTC.

In this sample, this clonotype turned up a few times. V is TRBV7-9 and J is TRBJ2-1, with 14 positions matching TRBD2. The CDR3 covers 13 residues. Germline CDR1 is SEHNR and CDR2 is FQNEAQ (reference sequence). DNA of the CDR3: TGTGCAGGACTAGCGGGAGGAGGGGTCGAGCAGTTCTTC. It encodes CAGLAGGGVEQFF.

This clonotype has more than one count but fewer than ten. The CDR3 reads CASSGQGPRSGAFF. CDR3 nucleotide sequence: TGTGCCAGCAGCGGTCAGGGCCCCAGATCGGGAGCTTTCTTT. The chain carries TRBV7-9 and TRBJ1-1; D perhaps matches TRBD1 (5 bases). Trimming cost V 5 bases and J 10 bases, with 20 bases left between them. CDR3 length: 14 residues. The germline gives CDR1 SEHNR, CDR2 FQNEAQ (reference sequence).

This clonotype was observed a handful of times. This chain uses TRBV5-1 with TRBJ1-2, with D uncertain. With 2 bases removed from V and 4 bases from J, the gap between germline ends came to 12 bases. There are 14 residues in the CDR3. In germline, CDR1 is SGHRS, CDR2 YFSETQ. In DNA, the CDR3 is TGCGCCAGCAGCTTAGGACTGACGTCCTATGGCTACACCTTC. It codes for CASSLGLTSYGYTF. The entire variable domain, with the rest obtained from reference TRBV5-1 and TRBJ1-2, is as follows: KAGVTQTPRYLIKTRGQQVTLSCSPISGHRSVSWYQQTPGQGLQFLFEYFSETQRNKGNFPGRFSGRQFSNSRSEMNVSTLELGDSALYLCASSLGLTSYGYTFGSGTRLTVV.

The V gene is TRBV27, the J gene TRBJ2-2; D uncertain. This CDR3 is 11 amino acids long. V was pared by 6 bases and J by 8 bases, with 7 bases between. Germline lookup yields CDR1 MNHEY and CDR2 SMNVEV (reference sequence). The CDR3 sequence: CASSWKGELFF. CDR3 in DNA: TGTGCCAGCAGCTGGAAAGGGGAGCTGTTTTTT.

The gene calls are TRBV12-3 or TRBV12-4 and TRBJ2-7; 9 nucleotides match TRBD2. The V and J ends lost 3 bases and 3 bases, in that order; junction bases with no gene match: 12. The length of the CDR3 is 17 residues. CDR3: CASSLRIAGDGGYEQYF. CDR3 DNA sequence: TGTGCCAGCAGTTTGAGAATAGCGGGAGATGGGGGCTACGAGCAGTACTTC.